This T cell receptor (beta chain) emerged from a study of radiotherapy plus CTLA-4 blockade in lung cancer. Repertoires were generated with immunoSEQ multiplex PCR, while TCRdb's copy carries only in-frame clones and drops some. The data show about 94,000 clones, about four fifths seen once. V gave up 6 bases and J gave up 4 bases, with 17 bases separating them. The CDR3 spans 15 residues. From germline, CDR1 is MNHEY and CDR2 SMNVEV (reference sequence). The V gene is TRBV27, the J gene TRBJ2-3, with D possibly TRBD2 on 6 matching bases. Sequenced material: peripheral blood, taken from a patient treated with radiotherapy plus ipilimumab. The TCR originated in a human donor with non-small cell lung cancer that progressed on radiotherapy plus ipilimumab. The CDR3 coding sequence is TGTGCCAGCAGCCTCGTTGGAGGGTGGGCAGATACGCAGTATTTT. This encodes CASSLVGGWADTQYF.